This T cell receptor (beta chain) emerged from a study of T cells after yellow fever vaccination. Study-wide context: With SMART-Seq v4 Ultra Low Input, the fractions containing low cell numbers were prepared. General study findings and limits: Subsequent booster samples again held most clones from primary vaccination (nearly 98% CD4, 85% to 90% CD8). One caveat is that FACS-sorted repertoires could contain abundant clonotypes contaminating from the bulk population.

A universal primer site and UMIs were added as TCR cDNA was made by 5'RACE template switching. TCRdb re-called the 5' RACE reads with MiXCR, one entry per CDR3 protein. The sample lists 500,000 to 650,000 distinct CDR3 sequences; 17% were seen once. Comments on this clonotype: Its antigen is as yet unknown.

The CDR3 is 13 residues long. The germline gives CDR1 MDHEN, CDR2 SYDVKM. Deletions cut 7 bases from V and 6 bases from J, with 12 bases between. V and J are TRBV28 and TRBJ2-2; D ambiguous. This TCR came from a man aged 18-30 years who received the YFV17D yellow fever vaccine. The material was PBMCs, obtained around 5 days after the first yellow fever vaccination. Written as DNA, the CDR3 is TGTGCCAGCAATCTAGGTTTCGCCGGGGAGCTGTTTTTT. It specifies CASNLGFAGELFF.